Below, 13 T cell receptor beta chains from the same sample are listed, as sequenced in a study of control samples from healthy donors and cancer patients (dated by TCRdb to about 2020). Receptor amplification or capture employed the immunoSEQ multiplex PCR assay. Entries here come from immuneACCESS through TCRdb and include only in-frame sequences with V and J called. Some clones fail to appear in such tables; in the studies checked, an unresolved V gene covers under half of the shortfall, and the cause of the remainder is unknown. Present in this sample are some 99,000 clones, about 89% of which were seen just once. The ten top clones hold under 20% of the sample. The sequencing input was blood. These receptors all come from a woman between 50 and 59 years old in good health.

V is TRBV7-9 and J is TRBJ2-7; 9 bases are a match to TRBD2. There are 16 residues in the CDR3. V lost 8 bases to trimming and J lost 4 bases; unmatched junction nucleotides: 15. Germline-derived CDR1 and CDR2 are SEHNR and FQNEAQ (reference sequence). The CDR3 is CASAGGPPLDIYEQYF. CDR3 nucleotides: TGTGCCAGCGCGGGGGGGCCACCACTCGACATATACGAGCAGTACTTC.

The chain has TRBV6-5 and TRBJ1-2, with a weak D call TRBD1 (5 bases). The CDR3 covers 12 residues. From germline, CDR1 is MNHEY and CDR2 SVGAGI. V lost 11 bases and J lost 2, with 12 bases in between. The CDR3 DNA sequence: TGTGCCGGGGCGAGAAAAAACTATGGCTACACCTTC. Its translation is CAGARKNYGYTF.

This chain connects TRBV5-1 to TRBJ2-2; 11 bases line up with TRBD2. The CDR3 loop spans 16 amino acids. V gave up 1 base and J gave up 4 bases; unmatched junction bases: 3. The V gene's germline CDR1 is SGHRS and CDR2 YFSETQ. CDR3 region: CASSLSSGGPTGELFF. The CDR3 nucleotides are TGCGCCAGCAGCTTGTCTAGCGGGGGGCCCACCGGGGAGCTGTTTTTT.

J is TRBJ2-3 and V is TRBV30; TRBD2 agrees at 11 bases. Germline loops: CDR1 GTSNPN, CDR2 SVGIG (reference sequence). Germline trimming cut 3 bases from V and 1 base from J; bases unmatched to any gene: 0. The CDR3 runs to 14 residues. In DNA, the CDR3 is TGTGCCTGGAGACTAGCGGGGGGCACAGATACGCAGTATTTT. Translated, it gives CAWRLAGGTDTQYF.

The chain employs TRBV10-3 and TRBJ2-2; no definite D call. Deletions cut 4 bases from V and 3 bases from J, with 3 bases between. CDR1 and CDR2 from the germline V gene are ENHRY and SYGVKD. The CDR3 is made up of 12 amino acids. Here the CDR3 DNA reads TGTGCCATCAGTGTTGACACCGGGGAGCTGTTTTTT. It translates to CAISVDTGELFF.

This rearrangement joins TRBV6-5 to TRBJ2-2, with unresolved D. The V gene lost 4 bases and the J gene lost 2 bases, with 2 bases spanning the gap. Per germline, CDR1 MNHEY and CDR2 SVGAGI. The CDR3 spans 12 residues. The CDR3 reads CASSFNTGELFF. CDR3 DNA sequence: TGTGCCAGCAGTTTTAACACCGGGGAGCTGTTTTTT.

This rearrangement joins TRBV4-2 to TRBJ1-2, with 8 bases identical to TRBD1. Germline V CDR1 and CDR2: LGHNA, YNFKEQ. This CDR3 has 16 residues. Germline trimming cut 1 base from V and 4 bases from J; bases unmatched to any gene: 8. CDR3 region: CASSQAGTGPSYGYTF. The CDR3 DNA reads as TGTGCCAGCAGCCAAGCAGGGACAGGACCTAGCTATGGCTACACCTTC.

The CDR3 loop reads CASTPRGPRRNTIYF. Written as DNA, the CDR3 is TGTGCCAGTACTCCCAGGGGCCCTCGGAGAAACACCATATATTTT. The chain is built from TRBV19 and TRBJ1-3, with D maybe TRBD1 (6 bases). CDR1 is LNHDA, CDR2 SQIVND, per germline (reference sequence). The CDR3 contains 15 residues. V lost 7 bases and J lost 5, with 18 bases in between.

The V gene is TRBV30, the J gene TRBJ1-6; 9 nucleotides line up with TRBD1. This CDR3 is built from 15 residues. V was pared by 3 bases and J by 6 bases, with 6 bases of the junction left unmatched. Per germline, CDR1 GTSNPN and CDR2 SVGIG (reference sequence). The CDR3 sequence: CAWRLDRGFNSPLHF. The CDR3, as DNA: TGTGCCTGGAGGTTGGACAGGGGATTTAATTCACCCCTCCACTTT.

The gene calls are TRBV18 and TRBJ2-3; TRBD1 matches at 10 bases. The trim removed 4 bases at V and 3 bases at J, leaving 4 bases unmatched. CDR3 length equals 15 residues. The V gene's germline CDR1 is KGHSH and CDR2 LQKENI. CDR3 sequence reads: CASSQPGQGTDTQYF. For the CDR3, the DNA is TGTGCCAGCTCACAGCCGGGACAGGGGACAGATACGCAGTATTTT.

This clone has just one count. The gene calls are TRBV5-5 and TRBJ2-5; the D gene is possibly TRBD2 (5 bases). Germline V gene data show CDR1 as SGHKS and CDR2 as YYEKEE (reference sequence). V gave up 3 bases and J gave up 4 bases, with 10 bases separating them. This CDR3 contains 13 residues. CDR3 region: CASSSSAGETQYF. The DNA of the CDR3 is TGTGCCAGCAGCTCGTCCGCGGGAGAGACCCAGTACTTC. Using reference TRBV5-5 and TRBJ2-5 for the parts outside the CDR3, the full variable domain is DAGVTQSPTHLIKTRGQQVTLRCSPISGHKSVSWYQQVLGQGPQFIFQYYEKEERGRGNFPDRFSARQFPNYSSELNVNALLLGDSALYLCASSSSAGETQYFGPGTRLLVL.

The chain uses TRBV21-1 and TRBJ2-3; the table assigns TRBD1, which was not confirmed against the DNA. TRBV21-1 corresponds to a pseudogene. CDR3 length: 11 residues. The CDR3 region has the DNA TGTGCCAGCAGCACACAGGGTAGGGGGTATTTT. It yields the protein CASSTQGRGYF.

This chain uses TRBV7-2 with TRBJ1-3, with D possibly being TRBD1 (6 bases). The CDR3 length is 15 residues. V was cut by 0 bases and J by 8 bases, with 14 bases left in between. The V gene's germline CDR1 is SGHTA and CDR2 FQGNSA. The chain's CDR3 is CASSLAMGGVDTIYF. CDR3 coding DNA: TGTGCCAGCAGCTTAGCGATGGGGGGCGTGGACACCATATATTTT.